The next 6 T cell receptor beta chains were all read from a single sample in a study of identical twins. TCRdb itself ran the 5' RACE reads through MiXCR, one entry per CDR3 protein. The table has 1.5 million to 2 million distinct CDR3 sequences, roughly 35% seen once. Sequenced: cord blood. These receptors came from a newborn girl in good health.

The CDR3 protein is CASTLLGGIGNQPQHF. DNA for the CDR3: TGTGCCAGCACCCTCTTGGGGGGCATTGGCAATCAGCCCCAGCATTTT. This chain connects TRBV6-2 or TRBV6-3 to TRBJ1-5; a possible D gene is TRBD1 (6 bases). There are 16 residues in the CDR3. Trimming took 7 bases from V and 2 from J, leaving 18 bases between them. The V gene's germline CDR1 is MNHEY and CDR2 SVGEGT.

The CDR3 reads CASTEGGREIPGQFF. The CDR3 coding sequence is TGTGCCAGCACCGAAGGGGGGCGGGAAATTCCGGGGCAGTTCTTC. The gene calls are TRBV28 and TRBJ2-1, with D perhaps given as TRBD1 or TRBD2 (6 bases each). The CDR3 contains 15 residues. Looked up from germline, CDR1 is MDHEN and CDR2 is SYDVKM. Trimming cost V 7 bases and J 12 bases, with 25 bases left between them. Full variable domain (remainder filled in from reference TRBV28 and TRBJ2-1): DVKVTQSSRYLVKRTGEKVFLECVQDMDHENMFWYRQDPGLGLRLIYFSYDVKMKEKGDIPEGYSVSREKKERFSLILESASTNQTSMYLCASTEGGREIPGQFFGPGTRLTVL.

This clonotype appeared a few times. The chain uses TRBV6-1 and TRBJ2-3; D is undetermined. V lost 4 bases, J lost 0 bases, and 11 bases lay in between. This CDR3 spans 15 amino acids. From germline, CDR1 is MNHNS and CDR2 SASEGT. The DNA for the CDR3 is TGTGCCAGCAGTGGATTGACCGGAAGCACAGATACGCAGTATTTT. As protein: CASSGLTGSTDTQYF.

This clonotype has more than one count but fewer than ten. This rearrangement joins TRBV7-9 to TRBJ1-2; 9 bases are a match to TRBD1. Germline V gene data show CDR1 as SEHNR and CDR2 as FQNEAQ (reference sequence). The V and J ends lost 2 bases and 0 bases, in that order; junction bases with no gene match: 4. The CDR3 sequence is 16 residues long. The CDR3: CASSLRTGDPNYGYTF. The CDR3 DNA reads TGTGCCAGCAGCTTAAGGACAGGGGACCCTAACTATGGCTACACCTTC.

The chain combines TRBV20-1 with TRBJ1-1, with D possibly TRBD1 on 5 matching bases. V dropped 0 bases and J dropped 1 base, with 15 bases sitting between them. The CDR3 length is 16 residues. The germline V gene has CDR1 DFQATT and CDR2 SNEGSKA (reference sequence). The CDR3: CSAREAGQGGNTEAFF. CDR3 coding DNA: TGCAGTGCTAGAGAGGCCGGCCAGGGAGGGAACACTGAAGCTTTCTTT.

In this sample, this clonotype turned up many times. Mismatch with germline at one junction end may stem from a read error. The J gene is TRBJ2-3, the V gene TRBV12-3 or TRBV12-4, with D possibly matching TRBD1 (6 bases). The CDR3 is 13 residues long. CDR3 in amino acids: CASSFGGADTQYF. CDR3 coding DNA: TGCGCCAGCAGCTTTGGGGGCGCAGATACGCAGTATTTT.